These 25 T cell receptor beta chains came from one sample sequenced in a study of T cell responses to AZD1222 COVID-19 vaccine (dated by TCRdb to about 2021). The time point label here, explained by the study, means: about 28 days (+/-7) after the second vaccine dose. Libraries were constructed by the immunoSEQ multiplex PCR assay. Held by TCRdb, this immuneACCESS table contains in-frame sequences only and omits some clones. Under half of the omission traces to an unresolved V gene where checked; the cause of the rest is unknown. In this sample the table shows about 82,000 clones, about four fifths of which occur a single time. The top ten clonotypes cover under 1.5% of the sample. The sequences come from peripheral blood, collected 28 days after the second AZD1222 dose. The receptors derive from an adult who received the AZD1222 COVID-19 vaccine.

This clone was seen more than once but under ten times. The chain recombines TRBV30 with TRBJ1-2; D is uncertain. This CDR3 has 14 amino acids. V lost 0 bases and J lost 6, with 14 bases in between. Germline CDR1 is GTSNPN and CDR2 is SVGIG (reference sequence). CDR3 coding DNA: TGTGCCTGGAGTGTAGGTGGGAAAGATGATGGCTACACCTTC. Protein sequence: CAWSVGGKDDGYTF.

This clone was counted only a few times. This CDR3 is also generated by other DNA sequences in the sample. V and J are TRBV29-1 and TRBJ1-1, with D unresolved. The V end lost 3 bases, the J end lost 5 bases, and 7 bases lay between the germline ends. Per germline, CDR1 SQVTM and CDR2 ANQGSEA. CDR3 length: 11 residues. For the CDR3, the DNA is TGCAGCGTTGACGGAGGGACTGAAGCTTTCTTT. This codes for CSVDGGTEAFF.

The chain uses TRBV9 and TRBJ2-1, with D possibly being TRBD1 (6 bases). CDR1 and CDR2 from the germline V gene are SGDLS and YYNGEE. This CDR3 has 17 amino acids. Trimming took 4 bases from V and 0 from J, leaving 17 bases between them. CDR3 nucleotide sequence: TGTGCCAGCAGCTTAAGCTTGACAGGCAGCTCCTACAATGAGCAGTTCTTC. It is translated as CASSLSLTGSSYNEQFF.

This chain links TRBV6-5 with TRBJ2-1; D is possibly TRBD2 (7 bases). Per the germline V gene, CDR1 is MNHEY and CDR2 is SVGAGI. CDR3 length: 15 residues. V lost 7 bases, J lost 7 bases, and 20 bases lay in between. The CDR3 sequence is CASTQGTTLGNEQFF. As DNA, the CDR3 is TGTGCCAGCACTCAGGGGACTACCCTCGGAAATGAGCAGTTCTTC.

The rearrangement links TRBV7-9 to TRBJ1-4, with D unclear. The CDR3 length is 13 residues. From germline, CDR1 is SEHNR and CDR2 FQNEAQ (reference sequence). The ends were cut back, 2 bases at V and 8 bases at J, with 9 bases in the middle. CDR3 region: CASSLRLAEKLFF. The CDR3 nucleotides are TGTGCCAGCAGCTTAAGACTAGCCGAAAAACTGTTTTTT.

V is TRBV28 and J is TRBJ2-7, with 9 bases lining up with TRBD2. The CDR3 extends over 14 amino acids. Germline V lookup: CDR1 MDHEN, CDR2 SYDVKM. V lost 8 bases to trimming and J lost 2 bases; unmatched junction nucleotides: 7. The chain's CDR3 is CASLSGSLAYEQYF. The DNA for the CDR3 is TGTGCCAGCCTTAGCGGGAGTCTCGCCTACGAGCAGTACTTC.

This chain connects TRBV6-2 or TRBV6-3 to TRBJ1-2; D not resolved. The V and J ends lost 4 bases and 7 bases respectively, with 16 bases between them. The CDR3 loop spans 14 amino acids. Germline V gives CDR1 MNHEY, CDR2 SVGEGT. The CDR3 bases are TGTGCCAGCAGTTCAGCGGCGGAGAAAATTGGCTACACCTTC. Translating it yields CASSSAAEKIGYTF.

The rearrangement uses TRBV7-9 and TRBJ2-1, with 11 bases matching TRBD2. The length of the CDR3 is 18 residues. The J segment lost 1 base and the V segment lost 5 bases, leaving 10 bases of the junction unmatched. The germline V gene has CDR1 SEHNR and CDR2 FQNEAQ (reference sequence). DNA of the CDR3: TGTGCCAGCAGCCGGTGGCTAGCGGGAGGTGGGTCCTACAATGAGCAGTTCTTC. It specifies CASSRWLAGGGSYNEQFF.

This chain links TRBV7-2 with TRBJ1-6; 11 positions agree with TRBD1. J lost 10 bases, V lost 6 bases, and 14 bases had no gene match. Germline V lookup: CDR1 SGHTA, CDR2 FQGNSA. The CDR3 contains 17 residues. For the CDR3, the DNA is TGTGCCAGCAGTCTAGGACAGGGGGCGCAGATCCGGTCACCCCTCCACTTT. Its translation is CASSLGQGAQIRSPLHF.

This chain joins TRBV9 and TRBJ1-1; D unresolved. Germline CDR1 SGDLS, CDR2 YYNGEE. The CDR3 has 14 residues. Trimming took 3 bases from V and 1 from J, leaving 10 bases between them. In DNA form, the CDR3 reads TGTGCCAGCAGCGCCGGCCTTGGGAACACTGAAGCTTTCTTT. This translates into CASSAGLGNTEAFF. The whole variable domain, remainder taken from reference TRBV9 and TRBJ1-1, is DSGVTQTPKHLITATGQRVTLRCSPRSGDLSVYWYQQSLDQGLQFLIQYYNGEERAKGNILERFSAQQFPDLHSELNLSSLELGDSALYFCASSAGLGNTEAFFGQGTRLTVV.

V is TRBV9 and J is TRBJ2-2; D may be TRBD1 or TRBD2 (5 bases each). Germline CDR1 and CDR2: SGDLS and YYNGEE. This CDR3 has 15 amino acids. Trimming left V 3 bases short and J 5 bases short, with 14 bases between. The CDR3 DNA reads as TGTGCCAGCAGCGCTGGGGGTTGGGGGACCGGGGAGCTGTTTTTT. It encodes CASSAGGWGTGELFF.

The chain uses TRBV11-2 and TRBJ1-2; possibly TRBD1 for D (6 bases). CDR3 size: 11 residues. Per germline, CDR1 SGHAT and CDR2 FQNNGV. V was pared by 3 bases and J by 8 bases, with 7 bases between. CDR3 sequence reads: CASSFDRGYTF. The CDR3 coding sequence is TGTGCCAGCAGCTTTGACAGGGGCTACACCTTC.

The V gene is TRBV6-2 or TRBV6-3, the J gene TRBJ1-5; D is unclear. The CDR3 has 14 amino acids. Germline V gene sequence: CDR1 MNHEY, CDR2 SVGEGT. Trimming stripped 2 bases from V and 2 bases from J, with 7 bases between. The DNA of the CDR3 is TGTGCCAGCAGTTACGGGAGGGGCAATCAGCCCCAGCATTTT. This translates into CASSYGRGNQPQHF.

V gene TRBV5-1 combines with J gene TRBJ1-3; D unresolved. The germline V and J ends were trimmed by 2 bases and 8 bases, with 11 bases remaining between them. Germline V gives CDR1 SGHRS, CDR2 YFSETQ. CDR3 size: 13 residues. The CDR3 spells CASSFAPGDTIYF. The CDR3 nucleotides read TGCGCCAGCAGCTTCGCGCCCGGGGACACCATATATTTT.

The V call is TRBV29-1, the J call TRBJ1-1, with a tentative D call TRBD1 (5 bases). The ends were cut back, 7 bases at V and 0 bases at J, with 12 bases in the middle. The CDR3 length is 13 residues. Germline CDR1 and CDR2: SQVTM and ANQGSEA. CDR3 protein: CSALGDLNTEAFF. CDR3 bases: TGCAGCGCTCTAGGGGATCTGAACACTGAAGCTTTCTTT.

This chain connects TRBV28 to TRBJ1-5; the D gene is possibly TRBD1 (5 bases). Germline V lookup: CDR1 MDHEN, CDR2 SYDVKM. The CDR3 contains 14 residues. V gave up 4 bases and J gave up 6 bases, with 13 bases separating them. The CDR3 sequence is CASSSTQVGQPQHF. The CDR3 DNA sequence: TGTGCCAGCAGTTCCACACAGGTTGGTCAGCCCCAGCATTTT.

This clone was counted a few times. The chain joins TRBV6-2 or TRBV6-3 to TRBJ2-7, with TRBD2 matching 13 bases. V shed 2 bases, J shed 9 bases, and the junction held 7 bases outside the gene matches. In germline, CDR1 is MNHEY, CDR2 SVGEGT. The CDR3 contains 15 residues. The CDR3 protein is CASSYPLAGGPVQYF. Here the CDR3 DNA reads TGTGCCAGCAGTTACCCACTAGCGGGAGGGCCGGTGCAGTACTTC.

This chain uses TRBV7-3 with TRBJ2-7; 12 nucleotides align to TRBD2. Germline V gene sequence: CDR1 SGHTA, CDR2 FQGTGA. The CDR3 totals 15 residues. The V segment lost 4 bases and the J segment 3 bases; nucleotides outside the gene matches: 4. DNA of the CDR3: TGTGCCAGCAGCTCGCCGACTAGCGGGAGCTACGAGCAGTACTTC. Translated: CASSSPTSGSYEQYF.

The chain carries TRBV28 and TRBJ2-3; D not resolved. V lost 5 bases and J lost 4, with 25 bases in between. The germline CDR1 and CDR2 sequences are MDHEN and SYDVKM. The CDR3 has 18 residues. CDR3 sequence reads: CASSPISVVPIGADTQYF. The CDR3 region has the DNA TGTGCCAGCAGTCCAATAAGCGTAGTCCCCATTGGGGCAGATACGCAGTATTTT.

This clone came up a few times. The genes are TRBV7-9 and TRBJ1-5; D is undetermined. Germline V gives CDR1 SEHNR, CDR2 FQNEAQ (reference sequence). Trimming pared 5 bases from V and 6 bases from J, leaving 14 bases between. This CDR3 is built from 14 residues. This chain's CDR3 is CASSEGPFGQPQHF. DNA of the CDR3: TGTGCCAGCAGCGAGGGCCCGTTCGGTCAGCCCCAGCATTTT.

CDR3 DNA: TGTGCCAGCAGCCGGACAGGGGGCAACTATGGCTACACCTTC. Amino acid sequence: CASSRTGGNYGYTF. This chain links TRBV27 with TRBJ1-2; TRBD1 matches 11 bases. The V gene end was trimmed by 6 bases and the J gene end by 2 bases; junction bases not matched to a gene: 2. This CDR3 spans 14 amino acids. CDR1 MNHEY and CDR2 SMNVEV come from the germline V gene (reference sequence).

The J gene is TRBJ1-2, the V gene TRBV11-2; D might be TRBD1 (5 bases). This CDR3 is built from 14 residues. CDR1 is SGHAT and CDR2 is FQNNGV in the germline V gene. V lost 3 bases and J 6 bases, leaving 14 bases between the germline ends. CDR3 in DNA: TGTGCCAGCAGCTTGGGACTAGTATATGATGGCTACACCTTC. Residues: CASSLGLVYDGYTF.

This chain uses TRBV19 with TRBJ2-7; tentatively, D is TRBD1 (5 bases). Germline V gene data show CDR1 as LNHDA and CDR2 as SQIVND (reference sequence). Trimming cost V 3 bases and J 3 bases, with 6 bases left between them. The CDR3 covers 12 residues. The CDR3: CASSIRGYEQYF. The CDR3 nucleotides read TGTGCCAGTAGTATTAGGGGCTACGAGCAGTACTTC.

The J gene is TRBJ2-7, the V gene TRBV19; D tentatively reads TRBD1 or TRBD2 (5 bases each). Germline CDR1 reads LNHDA; CDR2 reads SQIVND (reference sequence). Trimming took off 1 base at V and 2 bases at J, with 15 bases between the two ends. The CDR3 is 16 residues long. The CDR3 DNA reads as TGTGCCAGTAGTATAGGGGGACGCGGAGCGACCTACGAGCAGTACTTC. Encoded protein: CASSIGGRGATYEQYF.

The V call is TRBV27, the J call TRBJ2-7, with D possibly being TRBD2 (6 bases). Germline V gene lookup returns CDR1 MNHEY and CDR2 SMNVEV (reference sequence). V was trimmed by 4 bases and J by 3 bases, leaving 19 bases between them. The CDR3 contains 16 residues. This CDR3 is CASSSRNNLALYEQYF. The DNA of the CDR3 is TGTGCCAGCAGTTCGCGGAATAACCTAGCGCTCTACGAGCAGTACTTC.